This is a list of T cell receptor beta chains from one sample in a study of identical twins. MiXCR, run by TCRdb on the 5' RACE reads, gives a single entry per CDR3 protein. The sample holds hundreds of thousands of distinct CDR3 sequences, around 6.6% seen once. These records were also assigned to another study, of yellow fever vaccine responses in identical twins.

The sequenced material came from memory (CD45RO+) T cells sorted from blood. These receptors all stem from a woman between 18 and 29 years old in good health. Both conserved end residues are part of each CDR3. The order of the fields is V gene, J gene, clone size, D gene, CDR3 DNA, CDR3 protein. The D gene is left open where the match is weak. Expanded clones get a size class; other rows say once, few or many, or leave the size out.

v_call: TRBV7-6
j_call: TRBJ2-1
clone_size: many
d_call: TRBD1
cdr3_nt: TGTGCCAGCAGTCGAACGGGACAGGGGATCAATGAGCAGTTCTTC
cdr3_aa: CASSRTGQGINEQFF

v_call: TRBV6-1
j_call: TRBJ2-1
clone_size: .
d_call: TRBD2
cdr3_nt: TGTGCCAGCAGTGGACTAGCGGGAGCACGCAATGAGCAGTTCTTC
cdr3_aa: CASSGLAGARNEQFF

v_call: TRBV7-2
j_call: TRBJ1-4
clone_size: .
d_call: .
cdr3_nt: TGTGCCAGCAGCTTGCACCGATGGACTAATGAAAAACTGTTTTTT
cdr3_aa: CASSLHRWTNEKLFF

v_call: TRBV9
j_call: TRBJ2-2
clone_size: .
d_call: TRBD2
cdr3_nt: TGTGCCAGCAGCGCCACTAGCGGGGGGAACACCGGGGAGCTGTTTTTT
cdr3_aa: CASSATSGGNTGELFF

v_call: TRBV10-3
j_call: TRBJ2-3
clone_size: many
d_call: TRBD1
cdr3_nt: TGTGCCGCTGGGACAGGGGCATCCGGAAGCACAGATACGCAGTATTTT
cdr3_aa: CAAGTGASGSTDTQYF

v_call: TRBV11-2
j_call: TRBJ1-1
clone_size: .
d_call: .
cdr3_nt: TGTGCCAGCAGCTTACTGTTCTCTCGGTCCGTCAGGACTATGAACACTGAAGCTTTCTTT
cdr3_aa: CASSLLFSRSVRTMNTEAFF

v_call: TRBV6-5
j_call: TRBJ2-6
clone_size: many
d_call: .
cdr3_nt: TGTGCCAGCAGTTACACCCCTCGGGGGGGGGCCAACGTCCTGACTTTC
cdr3_aa: CASSYTPRGGANVLTF

v_call: TRBV2
j_call: TRBJ2-5
clone_size: many
d_call: .
cdr3_nt: TGTGCCAGCAAATTGGCTAAATTACAAGAGACCCAGTACTTC
cdr3_aa: CASKLAKLQETQYF

v_call: TRBV27
j_call: TRBJ2-5
clone_size: few
d_call: .
cdr3_nt: TGTGCCAGCAAACTAACACCCCTGAGGCAAGAGACCCAGTACTTC
cdr3_aa: CASKLTPLRQETQYF

v_call: TRBV4-1
j_call: TRBJ2-2
clone_size: .
d_call: TRBD1
cdr3_nt: TGCGCCAGCAGCCGAGGGGACAGGGGCACCGGGGAGCTGTTTTTT
cdr3_aa: CASSRGDRGTGELFF

v_call: TRBV5-1
j_call: TRBJ1-5
clone_size: few
d_call: .
cdr3_nt: TGCGCCAGCAGCTTGGATGGATATAGCAATCAGCCCCAGCATTTT
cdr3_aa: CASSLDGYSNQPQHF

v_call: TRBV20-1
j_call: TRBJ2-1
clone_size: .
d_call: TRBD2
cdr3_nt: TGCAGTGCTAGAGATGAAGCGGGGGTCGACTACAATGAGCAGTTCTTC
cdr3_aa: CSARDEAGVDYNEQFF

v_call: TRBV6-2/TRBV6-3
j_call: TRBJ2-2
clone_size: .
d_call: TRBD2
cdr3_nt: TGTGCCAGCAATGACTTTACTAGCGGGAGGAGCACCGGGGAGCTGTTTTTT
cdr3_aa: CASNDFTSGRSTGELFF

v_call: TRBV29-1
j_call: TRBJ1-3
clone_size: few
d_call: TRBD1
cdr3_nt: TGCAGCGGGACAGGCAGCTCTGGAAACACCATATATTTT
cdr3_aa: CSGTGSSGNTIYF

v_call: TRBV24-1
j_call: TRBJ2-5
clone_size: many
d_call: TRBD1
cdr3_nt: TGTGCCACCAGTGTTACAGGGGGGAGAGAGACCCAGTACTTC
cdr3_aa: CATSVTGGRETQYF

v_call: TRBV29-1
j_call: TRBJ2-1
clone_size: few
d_call: TRBD1
cdr3_nt: TGCAGCGTTGACCCGGGACAGGGCTCCTACAATGAGCAGTTCTTC
cdr3_aa: CSVDPGQGSYNEQFF

v_call: TRBV7-3
j_call: TRBJ2-7
clone_size: .
d_call: .
cdr3_nt: TGTGCCAGCAGCTCAGAACCCCTACAGGGTTCGGGCGAGCAGTACTTC
cdr3_aa: CASSSEPLQGSGEQYF

v_call: TRBV5-4
j_call: TRBJ1-2
clone_size: many
d_call: TRBD1
cdr3_nt: TGTGCCAGCACCCCCGAGGGGGACAGAAACTATGGCTACACCTTC
cdr3_aa: CASTPEGDRNYGYTF

v_call: TRBV20-1
j_call: TRBJ2-3
clone_size: few
d_call: TRBD2
cdr3_nt: TGCAGTGCTAGAGATAGCGGGAGGGCCACAGATACGCAGTATTTT
cdr3_aa: CSARDSGRATDTQYF

v_call: TRBV5-1
j_call: TRBJ2-5
clone_size: many
d_call: .
cdr3_nt: TGCGCCAGCAGCTTGGTTGTGGCTAAGGAGACCCAGTACTTC
cdr3_aa: CASSLVVAKETQYF

v_call: TRBV2
j_call: TRBJ2-1
clone_size: .
d_call: TRBD2
cdr3_nt: TGTGCCAGCTGTTTAGTGTCTAGCGGGGACTCAAAATTTTACAATGAGCAGTTCTTC
cdr3_aa: CASCLVSSGDSKFYNEQFF

v_call: TRBV5-1
j_call: TRBJ2-3
clone_size: many
d_call: .
cdr3_nt: .
cdr3_aa: CASSLGLAGSTLGDTQYF

v_call: TRBV20-1
j_call: TRBJ2-1
clone_size: many
d_call: .
cdr3_nt: TGCAGTGCTAGAGAAGTTAGCTGGTACAATGAGCAGTTCTTC
cdr3_aa: CSAREVSWYNEQFF

v_call: TRBV7-9
j_call: TRBJ1-2
clone_size: few
d_call: .
cdr3_nt: TGTGCCAGCAGCTTAGTGGGCGGGAACTATGGCTACACCTTC
cdr3_aa: CASSLVGGNYGYTF